The 31 T cell receptor beta chains given below trace back to one sample, sequenced in a study of blood T cell repertoires in COVID-19. Here immunoSEQ multiplex PCR was the method, and the copy in TCRdb shows in-frame clones only, minus some. Among about 270,000 clones listed, roughly 86% were seen once. Sample: PBMCs or T cells enriched from blood (not recorded which). These receptors originate from a woman between 18 and 29 years old who had recovered from COVID-19.

The chain combines TRBV7-2 with TRBJ1-2; 9 bases are shared with TRBD1. The germline CDR1 and CDR2 sequences are SGHTA and FQGNSA. V was pared by 2 bases and J by 7 bases, with 2 bases of the junction left unmatched. The CDR3 is made up of 13 amino acids. CDR3 region: CASSLRTGAGYTF. The CDR3 DNA follows: TGTGCCAGCAGCTTAAGGACAGGGGCTGGCTACACCTTC.

The V and J genes are TRBV15 and TRBJ2-7; D perhaps matches TRBD2 (5 bases). Germline-derived CDR1 and CDR2 are LNHNV and YYDKDF (reference sequence). The V end lost 5 bases, the J end lost 6 bases, and 17 bases lay between the germline ends. The CDR3 is made up of 14 amino acids. The CDR3 DNA reads TGTGCCACCAGCCTTGAGTTGAGGGAGACCGAGCAGTACTTC. Translated: CATSLELRETEQYF.

This chain links TRBV15 with TRBJ1-1; weak D call: TRBD1 (6 bases). This CDR3 contains 13 residues. With 0 bases removed from V and 9 bases from J, the gap between germline ends came to 11 bases. Per the germline V gene, CDR1 is LNHNV and CDR2 is YYDKDF (reference sequence). CDR3 protein: CATSRDQTGQAFF. The CDR3 coding sequence is TGTGCCACCAGCAGAGATCAAACAGGGCAAGCTTTCTTT.

This rearrangement joins TRBV6-5 to TRBJ1-2; 10 bases are shared with TRBD1. Germline V gene data show CDR1 as MNHEY and CDR2 as SVGAGI. V gave up 6 bases and J gave up 4 bases; unmatched junction bases: 5. CDR3 length: 14 amino acids. CDR3: CASSEGQGTYGYTF. In nucleotides, the CDR3 is TGTGCCAGCAGCGAGGGACAGGGGACCTATGGCTACACCTTC.

Details on this clone: The sample carries other DNA sequences with the same CDR3. This chain uses TRBV2 with TRBJ2-1; 7 positions agree with TRBD2. The CDR3 contains 14 residues. Germline V gene data show CDR1 as SNHLY and CDR2 as FYNNEI. V was pared by 7 bases and J by 0 bases, with 3 bases of the junction left unmatched. This CDR3 is CASKGGSSYNEQFF. The CDR3 region has the DNA TGTGCCAGCAAGGGCGGGAGCTCCTACAATGAGCAGTTCTTC.

The chain has TRBV9 and TRBJ1-2; TRBD1 matches 9 bases. Trimming cost V 7 bases and J 4 bases; bases outside gene matches: 5. The germline V gene has CDR1 SGDLS and CDR2 YYNGEE. This CDR3 region has 13 residues. The CDR3 nucleotides read TGTGCCAGCGGGACAGGGAACGCCTATGGCTACACCTTC. Encoded protein: CASGTGNAYGYTF.

This rearrangement joins TRBV2 to TRBJ1-2; 8 bases are a match to TRBD1. Germline values: CDR1 SNHLY, CDR2 FYNNEI. V was pared by 1 base and J by 7 bases, with 5 bases of the junction left unmatched. The CDR3 loop spans 14 amino acids. The CDR3 reads CASSEVRGRGGYTF. CDR3 DNA sequence: TGTGCCAGCAGTGAAGTCAGGGGGCGAGGTGGCTACACCTTC.

The V call is TRBV7-9, the J call TRBJ2-5; 10 bases agree with TRBD2. There are 16 residues in the CDR3. The germline CDR1 and CDR2 sequences are SEHNR and FQNEAQ (reference sequence). The junction had 11 bases not matched to a gene; V was cut back by 3 bases and J by 7 bases. As DNA, the CDR3 is TGTGCCAGCAGCTTTTCTAGCGGGGGCGGAGGTGGGACCCAGTACTTC. It encodes CASSFSSGGGGGTQYF.

The chain uses TRBV9 and TRBJ2-3; 13 bases line up with TRBD2. The CDR3 runs to 17 residues. Germline V CDR1 and CDR2: SGDLS, YYNGEE. J gave up 0 bases and V 1 base, and 2 bases lay outside the gene matches. CDR3 coding DNA: TGTGCCAGCAGCGTAACTAGCGGGAGGGGAAGCACAGATACGCAGTATTTT. It codes for CASSVTSGRGSTDTQYF.

This sequence joins TRBV3-1 (or the pseudogene TRBV3-2) and TRBJ1-4; D is ambiguous. V was trimmed by 3 bases and J by 4 bases, leaving 12 bases between them. Germline V gene lookup returns CDR1 LGHDT and CDR2 YNNKEL (reference sequence). This CDR3 has 15 residues. The CDR3 protein is CASSQRELYNEKLFF. CDR3 coding DNA: TGTGCCAGCAGCCAGAGGGAGCTTTATAATGAAAAACTGTTTTTT.

The rearrangement uses TRBV18 and TRBJ1-1, with 9 bases lining up with TRBD1. The germline CDR1 and CDR2 sequences are KGHSH and LQKENI. The CDR3 is 15 residues long. The V segment lost 2 bases and the J segment 2 bases; nucleotides outside the gene matches: 3. The CDR3, as DNA: TGTGCCAGCTCACCAGGGACAGGGTTAAACACTGAAGCTTTCTTT. It encodes CASSPGTGLNTEAFF.

This clone has a single count. The chain joins TRBV11-2 to TRBJ2-7, with D maybe TRBD2 (6 bases). The V and J ends lost 1 base and 0 bases respectively, with 16 bases between them. The CDR3 covers 17 residues. From germline, CDR1 is SGHAT and CDR2 FQNNGV. The CDR3 DNA follows: TGTGCCAGCAGCTTAGGGTGGAGGGCCCCCAGCTCCTACGAGCAGTACTTC. It yields the protein CASSLGWRAPSSYEQYF.

This clone was recorded once. The chain has TRBV6-5 and TRBJ2-7; D might be TRBD2 (6 bases). Trimming left V 0 bases short and J 0 bases short, with 12 bases between. The CDR3 runs to 16 residues. The germline V gene has CDR1 MNHEY and CDR2 SVGAGI. The CDR3 loop is CASSYSGLTDSYEQYF. CDR3 nucleotides: TGTGCCAGCAGTTACTCGGGACTCACAGACTCCTACGAGCAGTACTTC.

There are a few counts of this clone. Here the CDR3 DNA reads TGTGCCTGGAGGGTAGGGACTTATTACGAGCAGTACTTC. Amino acid sequence: CAWRVGTYYEQYF. This chain links TRBV30 with TRBJ2-7, with D possibly TRBD2 on 6 matching bases. The CDR3 loop spans 13 amino acids. Trimming took off 3 bases at V and 4 bases at J, with 13 bases between the two ends. The germline V gene has CDR1 GTSNPN and CDR2 SVGIG (reference sequence).

The chain combines TRBV10-2 with TRBJ1-2, with unresolved D. Trimming shortened V by 5 bases and J by 0 bases, and 13 bases separated the two germline ends. CDR3 length: 15 amino acids. Germline values: CDR1 WSHSY, CDR2 SAAADI. The CDR3 nucleotides are TGCGCCAGCAGTATGAACCCATTAGCTAACTATGGCTACACCTTC. This codes for CASSMNPLANYGYTF.

V usage is TRBV10-3 and J usage is TRBJ1-6; no clear D gene. This CDR3 has 13 residues. Looked up from germline, CDR1 is ENHRY and CDR2 is SYGVKD. V was trimmed by 2 bases and J by 10 bases, leaving 9 bases between them. The CDR3 here is CAISEERESPLHF. The CDR3 DNA sequence: TGTGCCATCAGTGAGGAACGGGAGTCACCCCTCCACTTT.

The chain combines TRBV27 with TRBJ2-7; D possibly corresponds to TRBD2 (6 bases). The germline V and J ends were trimmed by 5 bases and 2 bases, with 13 bases remaining between them. Germline CDR1 and CDR2: MNHEY and SMNVEV (reference sequence). The CDR3 extends over 14 amino acids. The CDR3 coding sequence is TGTGCCAGCAGTATACGGGCGGGAACCTACGAGCAGTACTTC. It codes for CASSIRAGTYEQYF.

This clone has just a few counts. This chain uses TRBV11-2 with TRBJ1-5; a weak D match, TRBD1 (5 bases). V was cut by 1 base and J by 7 bases, with 11 bases left in between. The germline V gene encodes CDR1 SGHAT and CDR2 FQNNGV. This CDR3 has 14 amino acids. The chain's CDR3 is CASSLGRGGQPQHF. Written as DNA, the CDR3 is TGTGCCAGCAGCTTAGGGAGGGGAGGACAGCCCCAGCATTTT.

The V call is TRBV28, the J call TRBJ2-5; D may be TRBD1 (5 bases). Germline-derived CDR1 and CDR2 are MDHEN and SYDVKM. The CDR3 covers 14 residues. V lost 5 bases to trimming and J lost 7 bases, with 17 bases between them. The CDR3 loop is CASSIIFLRGTQYF. The CDR3 DNA reads TGTGCCAGCAGTATTATATTTTTAAGGGGGACCCAGTACTTC.

This chain links TRBV2 with TRBJ2-7; D is unclear. This CDR3 has 14 amino acids. CDR1 SNHLY and CDR2 FYNNEI come from the germline V gene. V was trimmed by 5 bases and J by 3 bases, leaving 14 bases between them. CDR3 region: CASSSREAFYEQYF. The CDR3 DNA follows: TGTGCCAGCAGTAGTCGAGAGGCCTTCTACGAGCAGTACTTC.

This chain joins TRBV30 and TRBJ2-4, with D possibly being TRBD2 (5 bases). This CDR3 region has 16 residues. V lost 8 bases, J lost 2 bases, and 22 bases lay in between. CDR1 and CDR2 from the germline V gene are GTSNPN and SVGIG (reference sequence). The DNA for the CDR3 is TGTGCCGGTCAATTCAACGGGGTTCAAACCAAAAACATTCAGTACTTC. Its translation: CAGQFNGVQTKNIQYF. The full variable domain, rest sourced from reference TRBV30 and TRBJ2-4, is SQTIHQWPATLVQPVGSPLSLECTVEGTSNPNLYWYRQAAGRGLQLLFYSVGIGQISSEVPQNLSASRPQDRQFILSSKKLLLSDSGFYLCAGQFNGVQTKNIQYFGAGTRLSVL.

The J gene is TRBJ1-4, the V gene TRBV30; D remains unclear. The CDR3 runs 13 residues. In germline, CDR1 is GTSNPN, CDR2 SVGIG (reference sequence). Trimming took 5 bases from V and 4 from J, leaving 11 bases between them. CDR3: CAWGPVFNEKLFF. The CDR3 DNA follows: TGTGCCTGGGGACCCGTTTTTAATGAAAAACTGTTTTTT.

The V and J genes are TRBV7-8 and TRBJ2-7; 7 positions agree with TRBD2. Germline-derived CDR1 and CDR2 are SGHVS and FQNEAQ. This CDR3 is 14 amino acids long. V shed 5 bases and J 0 bases; nucleotides not matched to a gene: 4. The CDR3 region is CASSPAGLSYEQYF. CDR3 DNA sequence: TGTGCCAGCAGCCCAGCGGGACTCTCCTACGAGCAGTACTTC.

This clone was picked up a small number of times. This chain's CDR3 is CATSRTRTSGNSGANVLTF. CDR3 coding DNA: TGTGCCACCAGCAGAACTCGGACTAGCGGGAACTCTGGGGCCAACGTCCTGACTTTC. This chain connects TRBV15 to TRBJ2-6, with 12 bases matching TRBD2. CDR1 is LNHNV, CDR2 YYDKDF, per germline (reference sequence). The CDR3 sequence is 19 residues long. With 2 bases clipped from V and 0 bases from J, the junction kept 5 bases outside the gene matches. The whole variable domain, remainder taken from reference TRBV15 and TRBJ2-6, is DAMVIQNPRYQVTQFGKPVTLSCSQTLNHNVMYWYQQKSSQAPKLLFHYYDKDFNNEADTPDNFQSRRPNTSFCFLDIRSPGLGDTAMYLCATSRTRTSGNSGANVLTFGAGSRLTVL.

The chain recombines TRBV9 with TRBJ2-2; 7 nucleotides align to TRBD2. The length of the CDR3 is 17 residues. The J segment lost 2 bases and the V segment lost 0 bases, leaving 7 bases of the junction unmatched. Per germline, CDR1 SGDLS and CDR2 YYNGEE. The CDR3 loop is CASSVDSTGGNTGELFF. The CDR3 region has the DNA TGTGCCAGCAGCGTAGACTCTACGGGAGGCAACACCGGGGAGCTGTTTTTT.

This clone was observed once. The chain has TRBV30 and TRBJ2-2; D is unclear. Germline assignment: CDR1 GTSNPN and CDR2 SVGIG (reference sequence). Trimming left V 7 bases short and J 1 base short, with 16 bases between. The CDR3 has 15 amino acids. CDR3: CASIKETLNTGELFF. As DNA, the CDR3 is TGTGCCTCTATCAAGGAGACCCTGAACACCGGGGAGCTGTTTTTT.

The chain recombines TRBV11-2 with TRBJ2-2, with TRBD2 matching 13 bases. Germline CDR1 reads SGHAT; CDR2 reads FQNNGV. The V and J ends lost 5 bases and 2 bases, in that order; junction bases with no gene match: 8. There are 18 residues in the CDR3. CDR3 protein: CASSARTSGGLNTGELFF. The CDR3, as DNA: TGTGCCAGCAGCGCGAGGACTAGCGGGGGCCTCAACACCGGGGAGCTGTTTTTT.

This clone was seen a handful of times. The V call is TRBV24-1, the J call TRBJ2-2; possible D gene TRBD1, 6 bases. With 5 bases removed from V and 3 bases from J, the gap between germline ends came to 12 bases. Per germline, CDR1 KGHDR and CDR2 SFDVKD. CDR3 length: 15 residues. The CDR3 region is CATSARDTHTGELFF. In DNA, the CDR3 is TGTGCCACCAGTGCCCGGGACACACACACCGGGGAGCTGTTTTTT.

The chain recombines TRBV18 with TRBJ2-5; D possibly corresponds to TRBD1 (5 bases). This CDR3 has 17 residues. Trimming removed 5 bases at V and 0 bases at J, with 19 bases between. The germline gives CDR1 KGHSH, CDR2 LQKENI. The CDR3 DNA sequence: TGTGCCAGCTCAGACAGCGCCCTGATGCAGTACCAAGAGACCCAGTACTTC. This encodes CASSDSALMQYQETQYF.

J is TRBJ2-7 and V is TRBV19; 8 nucleotides match TRBD1. The CDR3 spans 13 residues. CDR1 and CDR2 from the germline V gene are LNHDA and SQIVND (reference sequence). With V trimmed by 8 bases and J by 4 bases, 7 bases remained unmatched. The CDR3 sequence: CASGDRRSYEQYF. The CDR3 DNA follows: TGTGCCAGTGGGGACAGGCGTTCGTACGAGCAGTACTTC.

This clone was observed once. CDR3 residues: CASSLVRQPNEKLFF. The DNA of the CDR3 is TGTGCCAGCAGCTTAGTTCGACAGCCTAATGAAAAACTGTTTTTT. The gene calls are TRBV7-2 and TRBJ1-4, with D perhaps matching TRBD1 (5 bases). Germline assignment: CDR1 SGHTA and CDR2 FQGNSA. The V end lost 1 base, the J end lost 3 bases, and 9 bases lay between the germline ends. This CDR3 region has 15 residues.